What follows describes a single T cell receptor beta chain. Antigen unknown. Assay: immunoSEQ multiplex PCR; the TCRdb copy retains only in-frame clones and omits some. Seen here are tens of thousands of clones, around nine tenths observed once, and the top ten hold around 0.5%. V shed 6 bases, J shed 0 bases, and the junction held 13 bases outside the gene matches. CDR3 length equals 18 residues. Germline CDR1 is SEHNR and CDR2 is FQNEAQ (reference sequence). This record belongs to a study of graft-versus-host responses after intestinal transplantation. Study-level background: Isolated intestinal, liver-intestinal, or multivisceral transplants were what recipients had.

Study-level findings and limits: The authors found GvH clones in recipient marrow, some appearing first in ileum or blood.

J is TRBJ2-5 and V is TRBV7-9, with 10 bases lining up with TRBD2. This receptor was taken from a human donor who received an intestinal transplant. The sequencing used unstimulated CD8+ T cells sorted from spleen or lymph node cells, collected before intestinal transplant. CDR3 amino acids: CASRETSGPLGYQETQYF. CDR3 sequence (DNA): TGTGCCAGCAGGGAGACTAGCGGGCCTTTGGGCTACCAAGAGACCCAGTACTTC.